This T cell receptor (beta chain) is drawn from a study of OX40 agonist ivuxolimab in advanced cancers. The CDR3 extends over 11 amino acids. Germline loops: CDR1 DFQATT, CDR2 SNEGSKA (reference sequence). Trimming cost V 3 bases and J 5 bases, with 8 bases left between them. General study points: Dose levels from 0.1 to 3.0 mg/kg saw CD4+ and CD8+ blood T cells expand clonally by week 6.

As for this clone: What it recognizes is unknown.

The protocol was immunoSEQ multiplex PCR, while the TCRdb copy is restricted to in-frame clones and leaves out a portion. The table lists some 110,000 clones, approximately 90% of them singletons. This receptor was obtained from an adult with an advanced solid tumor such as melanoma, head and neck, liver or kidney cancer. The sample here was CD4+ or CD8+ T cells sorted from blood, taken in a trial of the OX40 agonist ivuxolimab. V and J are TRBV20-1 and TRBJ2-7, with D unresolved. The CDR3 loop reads CSASNENEQYF. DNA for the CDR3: TGCAGTGCTAGTAATGAGAACGAGCAGTACTTC.